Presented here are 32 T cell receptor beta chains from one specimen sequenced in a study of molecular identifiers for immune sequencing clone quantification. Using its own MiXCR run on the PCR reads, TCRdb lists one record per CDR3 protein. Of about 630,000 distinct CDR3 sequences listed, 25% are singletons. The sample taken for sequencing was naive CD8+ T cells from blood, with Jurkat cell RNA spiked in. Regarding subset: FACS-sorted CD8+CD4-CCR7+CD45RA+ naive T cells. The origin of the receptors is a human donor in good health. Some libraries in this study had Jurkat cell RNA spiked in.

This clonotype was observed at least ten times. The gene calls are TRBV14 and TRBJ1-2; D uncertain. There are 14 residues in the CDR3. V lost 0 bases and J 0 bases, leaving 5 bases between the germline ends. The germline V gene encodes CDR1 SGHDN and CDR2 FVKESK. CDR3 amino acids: CASSQDHANYGYTF. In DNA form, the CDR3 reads TGTGCCAGCAGCCAAGATCACGCTAACTATGGCTACACCTTC.

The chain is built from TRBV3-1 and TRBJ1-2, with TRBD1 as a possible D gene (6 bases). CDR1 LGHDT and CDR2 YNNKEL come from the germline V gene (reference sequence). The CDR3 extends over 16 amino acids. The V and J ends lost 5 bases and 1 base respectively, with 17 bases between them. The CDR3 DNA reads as TGTGCCAGCAGCTCGACTGGCTCAGGGGATAACTATGGCTACACCTTC. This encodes CASSSTGSGDNYGYTF.

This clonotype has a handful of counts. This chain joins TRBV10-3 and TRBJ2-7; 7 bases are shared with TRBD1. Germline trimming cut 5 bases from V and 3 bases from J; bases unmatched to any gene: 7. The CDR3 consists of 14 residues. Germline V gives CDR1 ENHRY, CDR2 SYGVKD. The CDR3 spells CAISLGGLDYEQYF. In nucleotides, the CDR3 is TGTGCCATCAGTCTAGGGGGCTTAGACTACGAGCAGTACTTC.

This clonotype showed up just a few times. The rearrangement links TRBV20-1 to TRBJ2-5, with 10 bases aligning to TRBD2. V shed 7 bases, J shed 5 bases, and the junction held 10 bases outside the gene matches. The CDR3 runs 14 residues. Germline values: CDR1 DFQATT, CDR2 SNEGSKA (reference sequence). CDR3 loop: CSVQVLAGVETQYF. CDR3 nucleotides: TGCAGTGTACAGGTCCTAGCGGGAGTGGAGACCCAGTACTTC.

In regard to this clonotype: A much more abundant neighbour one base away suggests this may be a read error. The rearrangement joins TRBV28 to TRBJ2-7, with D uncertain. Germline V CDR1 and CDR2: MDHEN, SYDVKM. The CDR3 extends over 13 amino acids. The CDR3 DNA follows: TGTGCCAGCAGCCCGGCCAGTCACTACGGGCAGTACTTC. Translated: CASSPASHYGQYF.

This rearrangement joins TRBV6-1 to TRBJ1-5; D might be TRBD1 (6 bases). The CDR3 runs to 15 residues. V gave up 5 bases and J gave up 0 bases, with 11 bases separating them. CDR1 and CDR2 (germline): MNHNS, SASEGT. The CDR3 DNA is TGTGCCAGCAGTACAGGGAAACTTAGCAATCAGCCCCAGCATTTT. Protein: CASSTGKLSNQPQHF.

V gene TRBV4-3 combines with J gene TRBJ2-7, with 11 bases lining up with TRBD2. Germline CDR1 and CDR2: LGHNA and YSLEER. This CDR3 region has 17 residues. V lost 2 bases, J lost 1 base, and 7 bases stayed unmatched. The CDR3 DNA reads TGCGCCAGCAGCCAATACTGGGGGACTAGCGGTTCCTACGAGCAGTACTTC. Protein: CASSQYWGTSGSYEQYF.

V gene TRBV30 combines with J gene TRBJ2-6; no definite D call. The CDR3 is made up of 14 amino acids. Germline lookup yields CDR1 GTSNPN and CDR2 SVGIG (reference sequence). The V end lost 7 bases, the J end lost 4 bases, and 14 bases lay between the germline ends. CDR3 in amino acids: CASMDVAGANVLTF. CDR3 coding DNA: TGTGCCTCTATGGACGTCGCCGGGGCCAACGTCCTGACTTTC.

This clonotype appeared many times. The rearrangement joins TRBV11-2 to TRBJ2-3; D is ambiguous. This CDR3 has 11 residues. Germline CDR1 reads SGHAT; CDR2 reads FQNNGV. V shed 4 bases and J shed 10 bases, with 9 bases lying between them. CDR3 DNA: TGTGCCAGCAGCTCCCCTACGGCGCAGTATTTT. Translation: CASSSPTAQYF. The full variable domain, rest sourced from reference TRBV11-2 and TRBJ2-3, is EAGVAQSPRYKIIEKRQSVAFWCNPISGHATLYWYQQILGQGPKLLIQFQNNGVVDDSQLPKDRFSAERLKGVDSTLKIQPAKLEDSAVYLCASSSPTAQYFGPGTRLTVL.

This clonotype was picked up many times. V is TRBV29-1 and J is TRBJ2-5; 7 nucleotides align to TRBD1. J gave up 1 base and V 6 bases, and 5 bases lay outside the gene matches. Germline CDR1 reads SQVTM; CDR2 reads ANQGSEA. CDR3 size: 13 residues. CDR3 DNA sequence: TGCAGCGTCGAGAGGGACAGCCAAGAGACCCAGTACTTC. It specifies CSVERDSQETQYF.

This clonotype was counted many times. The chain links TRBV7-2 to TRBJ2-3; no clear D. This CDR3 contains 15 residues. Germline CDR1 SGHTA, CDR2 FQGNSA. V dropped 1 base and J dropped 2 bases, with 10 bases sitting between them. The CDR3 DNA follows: TGTGCCAGCAGCTTAGTGGCGCTCTTCACAGATACGCAGTATTTT. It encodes CASSLVALFTDTQYF.

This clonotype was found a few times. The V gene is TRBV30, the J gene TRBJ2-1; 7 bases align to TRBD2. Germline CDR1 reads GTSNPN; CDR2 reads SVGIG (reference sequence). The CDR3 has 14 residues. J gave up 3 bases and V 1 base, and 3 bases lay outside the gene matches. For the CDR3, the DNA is TGTGCCTGGAGTGACAGCGGGATCTACAATGAGCAGTTCTTC. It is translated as CAWSDSGIYNEQFF. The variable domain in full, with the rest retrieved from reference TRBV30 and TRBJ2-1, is SQTIHQWPATLVQPVGSPLSLECTVEGTSNPNLYWYRQAAGRGLQLLFYSVGIGQISSEVPQNLSASRPQDRQFILSSKKLLLSDSGFYLCAWSDSGIYNEQFFGPGTRLTVL.

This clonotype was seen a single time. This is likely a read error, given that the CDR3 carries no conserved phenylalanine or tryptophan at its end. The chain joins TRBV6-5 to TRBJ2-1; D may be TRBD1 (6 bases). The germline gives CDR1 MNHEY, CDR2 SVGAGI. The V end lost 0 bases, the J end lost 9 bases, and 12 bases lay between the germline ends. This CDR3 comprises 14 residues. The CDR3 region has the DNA TGTGCCAGCAGTTACTCTTCGCGAGGGGGTGAGCAGTTCCTC. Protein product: CASSYSSRGGEQFL.

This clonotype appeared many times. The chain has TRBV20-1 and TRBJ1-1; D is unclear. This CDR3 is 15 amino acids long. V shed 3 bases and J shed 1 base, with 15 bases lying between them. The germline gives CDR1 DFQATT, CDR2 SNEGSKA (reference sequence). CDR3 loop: CSARTSGLTNTEAFF. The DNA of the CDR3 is TGCAGTGCTAGGACTTCCGGACTTACGAACACTGAAGCTTTCTTT.

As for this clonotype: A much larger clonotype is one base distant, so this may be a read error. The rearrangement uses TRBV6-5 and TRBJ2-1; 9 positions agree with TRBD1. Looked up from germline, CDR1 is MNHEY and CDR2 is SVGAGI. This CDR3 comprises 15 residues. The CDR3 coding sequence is TGTGACAGCAGTTTCGGGACAGGGTCCTACAATGAGCAGTTCTTC. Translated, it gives CDSSFGTGSYNEQFF.

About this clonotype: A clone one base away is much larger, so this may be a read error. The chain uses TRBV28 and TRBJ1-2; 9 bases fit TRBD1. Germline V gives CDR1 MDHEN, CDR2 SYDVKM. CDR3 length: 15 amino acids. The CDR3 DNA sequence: TGTGCCAGCAGCCCAAGGACAGGGGAGAACTATGGCTACGCCTTC. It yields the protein CASSPRTGENYGYAF.

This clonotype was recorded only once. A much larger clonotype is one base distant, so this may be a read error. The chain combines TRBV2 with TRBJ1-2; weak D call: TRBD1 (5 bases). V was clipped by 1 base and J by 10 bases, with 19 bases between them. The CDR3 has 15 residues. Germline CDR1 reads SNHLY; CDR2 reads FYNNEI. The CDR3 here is CASSEGRCQGLTYTF. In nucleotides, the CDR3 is TGTGCCAGCAGTGAAGGGAGGTGTCAGGGTCTAACCTACACCTTC.

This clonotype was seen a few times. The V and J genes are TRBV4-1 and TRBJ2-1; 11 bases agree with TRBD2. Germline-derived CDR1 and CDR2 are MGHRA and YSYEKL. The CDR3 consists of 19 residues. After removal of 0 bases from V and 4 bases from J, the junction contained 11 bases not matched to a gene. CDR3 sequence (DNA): TGCGCCAGCAGCCAAGATGTCCGGGGGACTAGCGGACTTTACAATGAGCAGTTCTTC. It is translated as CASSQDVRGTSGLYNEQFF.

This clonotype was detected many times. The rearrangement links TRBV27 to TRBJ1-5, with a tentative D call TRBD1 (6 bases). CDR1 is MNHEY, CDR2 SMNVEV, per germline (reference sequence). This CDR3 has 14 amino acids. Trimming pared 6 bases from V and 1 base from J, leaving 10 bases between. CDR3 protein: CASRLTGSNQPQHF. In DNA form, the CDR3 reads TGTGCCAGCAGGCTTACAGGGAGCAATCAGCCCCAGCATTTT.

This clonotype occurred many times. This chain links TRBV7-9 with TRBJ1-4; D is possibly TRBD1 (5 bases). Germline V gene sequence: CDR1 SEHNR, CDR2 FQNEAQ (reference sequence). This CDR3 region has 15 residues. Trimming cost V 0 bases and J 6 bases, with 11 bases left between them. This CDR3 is CASSLAVGRDEKLFF. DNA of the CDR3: TGTGCCAGCAGCTTAGCGGTTGGCAGGGATGAAAAACTGTTTTTT.

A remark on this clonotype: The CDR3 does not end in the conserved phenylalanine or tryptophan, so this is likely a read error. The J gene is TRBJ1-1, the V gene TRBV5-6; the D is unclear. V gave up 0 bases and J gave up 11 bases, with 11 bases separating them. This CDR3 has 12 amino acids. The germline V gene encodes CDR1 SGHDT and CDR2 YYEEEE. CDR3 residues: CASSLGSGRAFV. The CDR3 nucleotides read TGTGCCAGCAGCTTGGGCAGCGGGAGGGCTTTCGTT.

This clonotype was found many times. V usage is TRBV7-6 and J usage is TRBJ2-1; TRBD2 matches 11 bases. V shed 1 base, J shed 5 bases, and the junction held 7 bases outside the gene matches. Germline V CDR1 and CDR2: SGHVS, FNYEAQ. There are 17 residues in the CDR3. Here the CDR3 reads CASSLDVLAGANNEQFF. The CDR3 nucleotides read TGTGCCAGCAGCTTAGACGTACTAGCGGGGGCAAACAATGAGCAGTTCTTC. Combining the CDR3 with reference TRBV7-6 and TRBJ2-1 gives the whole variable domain GAGVSQSPRYKVTKRGQDVALRCDPISGHVSLYWYRQALGQGPEFLTYFNYEAQQDKSGLPNDRFSAERPEGSISTLTIQRTEQRDSAMYRCASSLDVLAGANNEQFFGPGTRLTVL.

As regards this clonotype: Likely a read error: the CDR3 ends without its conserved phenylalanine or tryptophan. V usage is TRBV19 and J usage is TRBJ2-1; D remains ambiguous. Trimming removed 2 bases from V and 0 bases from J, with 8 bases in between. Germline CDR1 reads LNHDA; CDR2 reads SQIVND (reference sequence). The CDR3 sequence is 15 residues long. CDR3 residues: CASSIRRDSYNEQFL. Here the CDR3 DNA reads TGTGCCAGTAGTATACGGCGAGACTCCTACAATGAGCAGTTCCTC.

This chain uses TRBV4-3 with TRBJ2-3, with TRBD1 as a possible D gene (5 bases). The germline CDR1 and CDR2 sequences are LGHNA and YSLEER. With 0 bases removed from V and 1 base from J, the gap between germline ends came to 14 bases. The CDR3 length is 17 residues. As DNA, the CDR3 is TGCGCCAGCAGCCAAGATTCTGACAGATGGGGCACAGATACGCAGTATTTT. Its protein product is CASSQDSDRWGTDTQYF.

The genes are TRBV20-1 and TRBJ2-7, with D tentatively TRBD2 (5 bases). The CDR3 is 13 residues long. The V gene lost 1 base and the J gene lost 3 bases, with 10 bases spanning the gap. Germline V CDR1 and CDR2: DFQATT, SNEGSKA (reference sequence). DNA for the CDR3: TGCAGTGCTAGAGTACTAGAGAACTACGAGCAGTACTTC. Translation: CSARVLENYEQYF.

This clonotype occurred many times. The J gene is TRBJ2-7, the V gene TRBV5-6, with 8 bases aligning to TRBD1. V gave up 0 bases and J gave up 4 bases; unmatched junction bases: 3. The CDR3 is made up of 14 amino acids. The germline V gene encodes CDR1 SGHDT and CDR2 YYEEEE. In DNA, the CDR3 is TGTGCCAGCAGCTTGGCGCGACAGGGGTACGAGCAGTACTTC. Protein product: CASSLARQGYEQYF.

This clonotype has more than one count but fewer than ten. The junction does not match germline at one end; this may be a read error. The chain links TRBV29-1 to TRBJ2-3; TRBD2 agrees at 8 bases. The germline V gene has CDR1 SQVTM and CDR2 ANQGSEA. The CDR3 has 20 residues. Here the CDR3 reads CSVGGSREAGDRGARDTRYF. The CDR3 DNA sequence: TGCAGCGTTGGAGGATCACGGGAAGCGGGAGACCGGGGTGCCCGAGATACGCGGTATTTT.

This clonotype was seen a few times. The CDR3 reads CASSTSVTYEQYF. CDR3 nucleotides: TGCGCCAGCAGCACTTCGGTAACCTACGAGCAGTACTTC. This chain joins TRBV5-1 and TRBJ2-7; D is undetermined. The V end lost 4 bases, the J end lost 2 bases, and 10 bases lay between the germline ends. The CDR3 covers 13 residues. The germline V gene has CDR1 SGHRS and CDR2 YFSETQ.

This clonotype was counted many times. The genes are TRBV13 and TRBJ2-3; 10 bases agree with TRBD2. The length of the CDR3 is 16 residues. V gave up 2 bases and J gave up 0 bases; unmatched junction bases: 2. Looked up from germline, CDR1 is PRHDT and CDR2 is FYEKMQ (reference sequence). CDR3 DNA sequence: TGTGCCAGCAGCTTAAGCGGGAGGGCAAGCACAGATACGCAGTATTTT. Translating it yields CASSLSGRASTDTQYF.

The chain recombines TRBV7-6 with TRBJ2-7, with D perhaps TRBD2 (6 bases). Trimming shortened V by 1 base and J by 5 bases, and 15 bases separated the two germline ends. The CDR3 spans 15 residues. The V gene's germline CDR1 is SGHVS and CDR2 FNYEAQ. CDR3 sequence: CASSLGGEVYNEQYF. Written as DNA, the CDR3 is TGTGCCAGCAGCTTAGGGGGGGAGGTGTACAACGAGCAGTACTTC.

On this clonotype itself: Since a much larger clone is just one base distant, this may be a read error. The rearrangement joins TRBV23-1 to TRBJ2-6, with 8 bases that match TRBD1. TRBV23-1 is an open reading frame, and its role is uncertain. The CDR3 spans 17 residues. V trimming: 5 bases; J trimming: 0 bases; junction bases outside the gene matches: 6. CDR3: CASSARTGLSGANVLTF. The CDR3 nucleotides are TGCGCCAGCAGTGCCCGGACAGGGCTCTCTGGGGCCAACGTCCTGACTTTC.

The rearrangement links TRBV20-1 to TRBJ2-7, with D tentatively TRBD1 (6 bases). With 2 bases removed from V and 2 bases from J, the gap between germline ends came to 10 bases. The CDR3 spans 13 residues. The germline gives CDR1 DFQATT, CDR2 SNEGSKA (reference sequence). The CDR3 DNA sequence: TGCAGTGCTAGAACAGGGCCCCCCTACGAGCAGTACTTC. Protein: CSARTGPPYEQYF.